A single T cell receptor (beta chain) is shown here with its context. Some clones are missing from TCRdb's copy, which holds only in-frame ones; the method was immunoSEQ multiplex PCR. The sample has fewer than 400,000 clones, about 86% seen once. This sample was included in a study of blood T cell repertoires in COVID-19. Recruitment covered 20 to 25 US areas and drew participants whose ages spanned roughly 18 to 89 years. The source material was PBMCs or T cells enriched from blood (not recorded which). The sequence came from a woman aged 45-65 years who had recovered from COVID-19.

The CDR3 DNA is TGTGCCAGCAGCTTCACAGAGAACACTGAAGCTTTCTTT. This encodes CASSFTENTEAFF. The chain combines TRBV7-9 with TRBJ1-1; no firm D call. Trimming left V 3 bases short and J 1 base short, with 6 bases between. CDR3 length: 13 residues. Germline CDR1 reads SEHNR; CDR2 reads FQNEAQ (reference sequence).